This TCR beta chain is from a study of cytomegalovirus exposure and HLA in healthy donors (dated by TCRdb to the late 2010s). Notes on the research overall: An earlier analysis of roughly 630 of the donors reported more than 250 Gb of sequence data and 100 million to 130 million unique TCR beta sequences from 190 million or so T cells. Approximately 310 gigabases of sequencing data and 78 million or so unique TCR sequences were included in an early release covering 500 to 750 HLA-typed donors. Of the 300 to 450 genotyped donors, roughly 80% were placed in the genetic ancestry cluster associated with self-reported Caucasian donors. The study aimed to test whether signatures of past pathogen exposure could be identified by cataloging public T cell receptors. The T cell repertoires of under 750 subjects were profiled by immunosequencing and related to cytomegalovirus serostatus. Besides the first cohort of some 670 subjects, a separate validation cohort made up of over a hundred different subjects was used. High-throughput TCR immunosequencing, statistical association of individual TCRs with disease status, and machine learning were combined to predict cytomegalovirus infection status. A later analysis re-analyzed previously published TCR beta repertoires from approximately 670 donors and added high-resolution HLA genotyping to study TCR occurrence patterns. In the later analysis, no new phenotypic data were used to find candidate immune exposures; instead, reliance was placed on TCR beta sequences and their occurrence across donors. An earlier analysis of 587 of the donors used high-throughput TCR beta sequencing to judge whether each TCR beta V gene segment behaved as functional or pseudogenic. Donor age, sex, ethnicity and CMV serostatus were collected together with the repertoire data. A later genetic analysis took genome-wide SNP genotypes for about 65% of the 666 donors and used that subset as a discovery cohort. Every discovery cohort repertoire had been produced on one sequencing platform. Class I and class II HLA loci were covered by the typing at four-digit resolution. Typing coverage differed by locus: A, B, C, DRB1 and DQB1 were typed in roughly 620-630 donors, DQA1 in about 500, DPA1 in around 610, and DPB1 in just under 480. Because of strong linkage in the cohort, roughly 5 DR-DQ haplotypes were treated as single units for association and clustering. Among 350 to 400 genotyped donors of the cohort, an average of around 240,000 unique TCR beta nucleotide sequences were sequenced per donor, roughly a sixth of them non-productive. What the work shows at the level of the full study, not this receptor alone: A further reported finding was that TCR beta sequences accurately predicted the HLA-A and HLA-B alleles for most subjects in the first cohort. A few of the identified cytomegalovirus-associated TCR beta chains were confirmed in vitro to be specific for cytomegalovirus antigens. HLA typing was unavailable for some donors at each locus, so association tests used only the typed subset. In an earlier analysis of approximately 590 of the donors, most TCR beta V segments appeared in productive rearrangements about 87% or about 30% of the time, broadly matching IMGT annotations. The classifier was reported to diagnose cytomegalovirus status with high specificity and sensitivity in both the original and validation cohorts. In a later analysis, 16,951 TCR beta sequences were associated with specific HLA alleles at a false discovery rate of 0.05. A cluster of highly shared sequence variants was judged likely to represent a technical artifact of the sequencing pipeline. Immune exposure information for the cohort was limited to CMV serostatus. Several of the top co-occurrence clusters appeared to be linked to parvovirus B19, influenza, CMV and Epstein-Barr virus, according to a later analysis. When HLA alleles, especially DR and DQ, strongly co-occurred, attributing TCR associations to individual alleles was difficult. This cohort had only TCR beta chains sequenced, and the lack of alpha or paired-chain data limited which features could be detected. A later genetic analysis associated a missense DCLRE1C variant with V-gene and J-gene trimming of TCR beta chains, and an independent cohort replicated the association. Compared with the approximately 670-donor mean, donors in an Asian-associated ancestry cluster had fewer N-insertions in productive TCRs, according to a later genetic analysis. The presence/absence analyses assumed that sequencing depth was roughly uniform across donors, and that assumption may not be true. In a later analysis, TCR association rates were found to vary across HLA loci, with the most associated TCRs seen for DRB1 alleles and the fewest for HLA-C alleles. A later analysis found that HLA-associated TCR beta chains were more clonally expanded and had lower generation probabilities than equally common non-associated chains. Because the 87-base-pair reads could not distinguish some IMGT-functional V segments, including TRBV6-2 and TRBV6-3, those segments were excluded. A later analysis found that most CMV-associated TCR beta chains appeared HLA-restricted, with HLA associations seemingly driven largely by CMV exposure. The authors suggested that the approach could potentially be extended to other disease states and immunological phenotypes. Across donors, most TCR sequences were observed very rarely, whereas some public TCRs were present in many individuals. The earlier analysis of fewer than 750 of the donors excluded 15 to 20 rarely observed V segments, including chromosome 9 orphons, because counts were too low. Correlated functional status among segregating V segments might reflect linkage disequilibrium, but an unknown experimental factor could not be ruled out. The study gave a list of under 200 TCR beta chains associated with cytomegalovirus.

Trimming takes 4 bases from V and 4 bases from J, and the germline ends sit 7 bases apart. The CDR3 starts with the cysteine, ends with the phenylalanine, and has 12 residues. The sequence is cut down to CDR3 DNA, 36 bases in frame from base 1. The germline V gene specifies MNHEY as CDR1 and SVGAGI as CDR2. In total, roughly 710 healthy bone marrow donors made up the cohort. At the time of sampling, every cohort member was nominally healthy, though immune exposures that went unrecorded were likely present. CMV serostatus was recorded as positive for about 300 and negative for about 50% of the roughly 670 cohort members, whereas no CMV serostatus was recorded for the donor in question. A peripheral blood sample was provided by each donor, and peripheral blood mononuclear cells were used for TCR beta sequencing. Genomic DNA extraction from the blood cell samples was performed with the Qiagen DNeasy Blood Extraction Kit.

Library preparation was by the immunoSEQ multiplex PCR assay. For the multiplex PCR, a mixture combining 60 forward primers for TCR Vbeta segments and 13 reverse primers for TCR Jbeta segments was used. The CDR3 region of rearranged TCR beta genes was amplified from genomic DNA with a multiplex PCR assay. The Illumina HiSeq System was used to sequence the amplified TCR beta libraries as 87-base-pair reads. The study's own analysis went as follows. Across the 600 to 700 repertoires, a later analysis counted tens of millions of unique TCR beta chains, about 10 million of which were shared by at least two donors. Raw reads were error-corrected and collapsed into unique sequences by a nearest-neighbor algorithm in which closely related sequences were merged to remove PCR and sequencing errors. To assign V, D and J gene segments, CDR3 sequences were aligned to IMGT reference sequences. For a sequence to be retained, a match of at least six nucleotides was required to both a V gene segment and a J gene segment. A rearrangement counted as productive if the CDR3 had no stop codons and remained in frame with V and J, and every other rearrangement counted as non-productive. Following IMGT convention, CDR3 was defined as the stretch from the second conserved V-encoded cysteine to the conserved J-encoded phenylalanine. The earlier analysis of around 640 of the donors excluded sequences that lacked an unambiguous match to a single V gene segment. In an earlier analysis of a few hundred of the donors, a V segment was called functional when productive rearrangements were above 56.7%, and segregating when the standard deviation between donors exceeded 5%. A statistical classification framework was built to diagnose cytomegalovirus status from the catalog of TCR beta chain sequences. In a later analysis, TCR nucleotide sequences were compared against IMGT/GENE-DB human TR gene sequences so that V and J genes could be assigned. Using the TCRdist pipeline, a later analysis assigned CDR3 sequences along with most-parsimonious VDJ recombination scenarios. A later analysis defined each TCR beta chain by its CDR3 amino acid sequence plus V-gene family, and excluded reads lacking a unique V-gene family. In a later analysis, a few hundred highly shared, low-generation-probability nucleotide sequences were removed to address suspected cross-contamination and a sequencing artifact. For each public chain, a later analysis derived a clonal expansion index from normalized ranks of inferred template counts within each repertoire. A later analysis computed generation probabilities with a VDJ recombination model fitted to out-of-frame rearrangements, and checked the results against IGoR. In a later analysis, TCR-TCR, TCR-HLA and TCR-CMV co-occurrence was scored with hypergeometric tests, and a repertoire-size bias correction was applied to TCR pairs. In a later analysis, false discovery rates were estimated by permuting HLA or CMV assignments 20 times. In a later analysis, co-occurring TCRs were grouped with DBSCAN, and TCRdist sequence similarity was added when clustering was performed within HLA-allele-positive subsets. Co-occurrence clustering excluded repertoires with fewer than 30,000 or more than 120,000 public chains, plus five with anomalous nucleotide sharing. TCRdb's version of the immuneACCESS table is confined to in-frame rearrangements and falls short of the full clone set. An unresolved V gene accounts for under half of the shortfall where checked; the remainder is of unknown origin. V and J calls and clone size follow that table, whereas D and trimming were derived from the DNA. The table for this sample lists about 150,000 clones; around 79% of them were counted only once. 3.5% of the sample is held by the ten biggest clonotypes.

With respect to this clone: Its recognized antigen is unknown. No quality values exist for individual bases; no much larger clone is one base distant.

The chain is encoded by TRBV6-5 joined to TRBJ2-5; the D gene is not confidently resolved. Sequenced: PBMCs. The clonotype originates from a human donor in good health. The DNA sequence is TGTGCCAGCAGTTTTACCAGAGAGACCCAGTACTTC. This sequence encodes CASSFTRETQYF.